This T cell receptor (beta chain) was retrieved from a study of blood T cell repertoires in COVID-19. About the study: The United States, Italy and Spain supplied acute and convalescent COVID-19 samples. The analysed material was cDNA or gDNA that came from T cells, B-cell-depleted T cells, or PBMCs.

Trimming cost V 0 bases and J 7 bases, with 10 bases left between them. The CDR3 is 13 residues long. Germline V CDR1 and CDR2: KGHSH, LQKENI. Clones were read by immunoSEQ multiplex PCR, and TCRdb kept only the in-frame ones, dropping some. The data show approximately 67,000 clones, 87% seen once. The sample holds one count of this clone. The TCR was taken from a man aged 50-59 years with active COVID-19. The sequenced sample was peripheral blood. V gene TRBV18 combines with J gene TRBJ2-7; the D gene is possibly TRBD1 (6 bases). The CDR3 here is CASSPPKGQEQYF. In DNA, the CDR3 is TGTGCCAGCTCACCACCGAAGGGACAAGAGCAGTACTTC. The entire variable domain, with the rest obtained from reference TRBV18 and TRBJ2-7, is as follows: NAGVMQNPRHLVRRRGQEARLRCSPMKGHSHVYWYRQLPEEGLKFMVYLQKENIIDESGMPKERFSAEFPKEGPSILRIQQVVRGDSAAYFCASSPPKGQEQYFGPGTRLTVT.